This is a list of T cell receptor beta chains from one sample in a study of blood T cell repertoires in COVID-19. The method was immunoSEQ multiplex PCR; TCRdb's version includes in-frame clones alone and lacks a portion of them. The table shows about 120,000 clones, with 81% occurring only once. Sequences were obtained from peripheral blood. These receptors all come from a man aged 25-45 years with COVID-19, enrolled during active disease. CDR3s include the opening cysteine and the closing phenylalanine or tryptophan. Fields, in order: V gene, J gene, D gene, clone size, CDR3 protein, CDR3 DNA. A D gene is named only where the DNA matches it firmly. Size is stated for part of the rows, as once, few or many counts, or as a class when the clone is expanded.

V: TRBV6-5
J: TRBJ1-2
D: TRBD1
size: NA
CDR3: CASSLSGTGTSEGYTF
DNA: TGTGCCAGCAGTTTGTCCGGGACAGGAACTTCTGAAGGCTACACCTTC

V: TRBV27
J: TRBJ2-7
D: TRBD1
size: NA
CDR3: CASSLDRVAYEQYF
DNA: TGTGCCAGCAGTTTGGACAGGGTTGCGTACGAGCAGTACTTC

V: TRBV24-1
J: TRBJ2-5
D: TRBD2
size: NA
CDR3: CATSDRGVQETQYF
DNA: TGTGCCACCAGTGACCGGGGGGTCCAAGAGACCCAGTACTTC

V: TRBV3-1/TRBV3-2
J: TRBJ2-7
D: NA
size: medium-sized
CDR3: CASSSRDTTPIYEQYF
DNA: TGTGCCAGCAGTTCCCGGGACACAACCCCCATCTACGAGCAGTACTTC

V: TRBV5-1
J: TRBJ2-7
D: NA
size: NA
CDR3: CASSPYRQLSSYEQYF
DNA: TGCGCCAGCAGCCCATACCGACAGCTAAGCTCCTACGAGCAGTACTTC

V: TRBV28
J: TRBJ2-6
D: NA
size: NA
CDR3: CASSLVKRLSGANVLTF
DNA: TGTGCCAGCAGTTTGGTAAAAAGACTCTCTGGGGCCAACGTCCTGACTTTC

V: TRBV4-1
J: TRBJ2-2
D: NA
size: NA
CDR3: CASSQDMREGGLFF
DNA: TGCGCCAGCAGCCAAGATATGCGGGAAGGAGGGCTGTTTTTT

V: TRBV5-1
J: TRBJ1-2
D: NA
size: NA
CDR3: CASSFYREGGYTF
DNA: TGCGCCAGCAGCTTCTACAGGGAGGGCGGCTACACCTTC

V: TRBV6-6
J: TRBJ2-3
D: NA
size: NA
CDR3: CASSLETSRADTQYF
DNA: TGTGCCAGCAGTCTTGAGACTAGTAGGGCAGATACGCAGTATTTT

V: TRBV10-3
J: TRBJ1-1
D: NA
size: once
CDR3: CAITGRGTEAFF
DNA: TGTGCCATCACGGGCAGGGGCACTGAAGCTTTCTTT